The next 32 T cell receptor beta chains were all read from a single sample in a study of shared T cell receptors in the human thymus. Clones were sequenced by immunoSEQ multiplex PCR, and TCRdb holds only the in-frame ones, with some missing. There are 650,000 to 950,000 clones in the sample; 80% to 90% occur only once, and more than 0.008% lies in the top ten. These data are also associated with another study on human thymus T cells.

Sequencing was carried out using thymocytes. These receptors all come from a girl under three years old with a congenital heart defect.

The gene calls are TRBV4-3 and TRBJ2-5; 8 bases map to TRBD2. V trimming: 4 bases; J trimming: 5 bases; junction bases outside the gene matches: 9. Per germline, CDR1 LGHNA and CDR2 YSLEER. This CDR3 comprises 15 residues. As DNA, the CDR3 is TGCGCCAGCAGCCTCGGGGGGGGGTATGATGAGACCCAGTACTTC. This codes for CASSLGGGYDETQYF.

This clone was detected only once. The genes are TRBV5-1 and TRBJ2-2, with 12 bases lining up with TRBD2. The CDR3 has 17 amino acids. Germline CDR1 is SGHRS and CDR2 is YFSETQ. V trimming: 8 bases; J trimming: 0 bases; junction bases outside the gene matches: 8. CDR3 region: CASQLAGGFANTGELFF. The CDR3 DNA reads as TGCGCCAGTCAACTAGCGGGGGGCTTCGCGAACACCGGGGAGCTGTTTTTT.

The chain recombines TRBV4-2 with TRBJ1-4; perhaps TRBD1 as D (6 bases). V was trimmed by 2 bases and J by 3 bases, leaving 16 bases between them. Germline CDR1 is LGHNA and CDR2 is YNFKEQ. The CDR3 extends over 17 amino acids. The CDR3: CASSQLGATGPNEKLFF. For the CDR3, the DNA is TGTGCCAGCAGCCAACTTGGTGCGACAGGCCCTAATGAAAAACTGTTTTTT.

This chain links TRBV4-1 with TRBJ1-1; 9 bases line up with TRBD1. V gave up 0 bases and J gave up 1 base; unmatched junction bases: 9. This CDR3 is 18 amino acids long. Germline CDR1 and CDR2: MGHRA and YSYEKL. This chain's CDR3 is CASSQDQGQGSGNTEAFF. In DNA, the CDR3 is TGCGCCAGCAGCCAAGATCAGGGACAGGGATCGGGGAACACTGAAGCTTTCTTT.

J is TRBJ2-3 and V is TRBV7-8; D possibly corresponds to TRBD2 (6 bases). Germline-derived CDR1 and CDR2 are SGHVS and FQNEAQ. The CDR3 loop spans 16 amino acids. Trimming took 5 bases from V and 0 from J, leaving 15 bases between them. DNA for the CDR3: TGTGCCAGCAGCGATAAGGGACGGGGGAGCACAGATACGCAGTATTTT. Translation gives CASSDKGRGSTDTQYF.

This clone was seen a few times. The chain recombines TRBV6-5 with TRBJ1-1; 7 bases are shared with TRBD1. Germline loops: CDR1 MNHEY, CDR2 SVGAGI. J lost 1 base, V lost 6 bases, and 2 bases had no gene match. There are 13 residues in the CDR3. The CDR3 region has the DNA TGTGCCAGCAGGGACAGGAAGAACACTGAAGCTTTCTTT. It yields the protein CASRDRKNTEAFF.

V usage is TRBV27 and J usage is TRBJ1-1; 9 nucleotides agree with TRBD1. V shed 11 bases, J shed 3 bases, and the junction held 4 bases outside the gene matches. This CDR3 contains 12 residues. Germline V CDR1 and CDR2: MNHEY, SMNVEV (reference sequence). CDR3 loop: CAGQGPHTEAFF. Written as DNA, the CDR3 is TGTGCCGGACAGGGGCCACACACTGAAGCTTTCTTT.

This sequence joins TRBV2 and TRBJ2-7, with 7 bases identical to TRBD2. The CDR3 covers 14 residues. From germline, CDR1 is SNHLY and CDR2 FYNNEI. V shed 10 bases and J 3 bases; nucleotides not matched to a gene: 12. CDR3 coding DNA: TGTGCCACCGCCTCGGGGGGAACTAGCTACGAGCAGTACTTC. Translation: CATASGGTSYEQYF. Using reference TRBV2 and TRBJ2-7 for the parts outside the CDR3, the full variable domain is EPEVTQTPSHQVTQMGQEVILRCVPISNHLYFYWYRQILGQKVEFLVSFYNNEISEKSEIFDDQFSVERPDGSNFTLKIRSTKLEDSAMYFCATASGGTSYEQYFGPGTRLTVT.

V gene TRBV27 combines with J gene TRBJ2-7; 8 nucleotides line up with TRBD2. The trim removed 7 bases at V and 3 bases at J, leaving 11 bases unmatched. Germline V gene data show CDR1 as MNHEY and CDR2 as SMNVEV (reference sequence). The CDR3 spans 15 residues. In DNA form, the CDR3 reads TGTGCCAGCATTGCTACGGGGGGGCCCTGCTACGAGCAGTACTTC. It codes for CASIATGGPCYEQYF.

The chain has TRBV6-5 and TRBJ1-2; tentative D call: TRBD1 (6 bases). The CDR3 loop spans 14 amino acids. Deletions cut 7 bases from V and 8 bases from J, with 20 bases between. The V gene's germline CDR1 is MNHEY and CDR2 SVGAGI. The CDR3 DNA is TGTGCCAGCACCGGGGGGAGAGGGGGGGGAGGCTACACCTTC. Its translation: CASTGGRGGGGYTF.

The gene calls are TRBV14 and TRBJ2-2, with D perhaps TRBD2 (5 bases). V was pared by 5 bases and J by 5 bases, with 9 bases between. Germline V lookup: CDR1 SGHDN, CDR2 FVKESK. The CDR3 totals 13 residues. CDR3 protein: CASSRTGTGELFF. In DNA, the CDR3 is TGTGCCAGCAGCAGGACGGGGACCGGGGAGCTGTTTTTT.

The V and J genes are TRBV5-4 and TRBJ2-6, with D possibly being TRBD1 (6 bases). V was shortened by 0 bases and J by 1 base, with 8 bases between the two germline ends. The CDR3 loop spans 16 amino acids. The germline gives CDR1 SGHNT, CDR2 YYREEE (reference sequence). CDR3 loop: CASSLVTGSGANVLTF. The CDR3 DNA is TGTGCCAGCAGCTTGGTTACAGGGTCTGGGGCCAACGTCCTGACTTTC.

The V and J genes are TRBV5-1 and TRBJ1-1, with D possibly TRBD1 on 6 matching bases. The CDR3 totals 17 residues. Germline V gene data show CDR1 as SGHRS and CDR2 as YFSETQ. The V gene lost 0 bases and the J gene lost 0 bases, with 15 bases spanning the gap. CDR3 coding DNA: TGCGCCAGCAGCTTGGGATGGACAGAAAGAATGAACACTGAAGCTTTCTTT. This encodes CASSLGWTERMNTEAFF.

CDR3: CASSEGGDHNSPLHF. Written as DNA, the CDR3 is TGTGCCAGCAGTGAAGGAGGGGACCATAATTCACCCCTCCACTTT. J is TRBJ1-6 and V is TRBV25-1, with D perhaps matching TRBD1 (5 bases). In germline, CDR1 is MGHDK, CDR2 SYGVNS. V was clipped by 2 bases and J by 5 bases, with 10 bases between them. The CDR3 loop spans 15 amino acids.

The chain links TRBV27 to TRBJ2-7, with 7 bases that match TRBD1. CDR3 length: 21 residues. CDR1 and CDR2 from the germline V gene are MNHEY and SMNVEV (reference sequence). Trimming at V came to 6 bases and at J to 3 bases, leaving 29 bases not matched to a gene. This CDR3 is CASSPSSSRDRESPRDYEQYF. CDR3 DNA: TGTGCCAGCAGCCCCAGTAGTTCACGTGACAGGGAGTCCCCAAGGGACTACGAGCAGTACTTC.

V usage is TRBV25-1 and J usage is TRBJ1-2; D remains ambiguous. V lost 1 base, J lost 5 bases, and 14 bases lay in between. Germline CDR1 and CDR2: MGHDK and SYGVNS. The CDR3 has 15 residues. The DNA of the CDR3 is TGTGCCAGCAGTGAATTAACTCCGGCACAGTATGGCTACACCTTC. It is translated as CASSELTPAQYGYTF.

The chain combines TRBV28 with TRBJ2-4; D may be TRBD2 (6 bases). The CDR3 covers 17 residues. V lost 1 base to trimming and J lost 11 bases, with 24 bases between them. The germline V gene has CDR1 MDHEN and CDR2 SYDVKM. The CDR3 bases are TGTGCCAGCAGTTTATTGGGGAGGACGGGGCCTTGGGTTCTTCAGTACTTC. Protein product: CASSLLGRTGPWVLQYF.

This chain connects TRBV27 to TRBJ1-3; D uncertain. This CDR3 is built from 17 residues. Looked up from germline, CDR1 is MNHEY and CDR2 is SMNVEV (reference sequence). The V end lost 5 bases, the J end lost 1 base, and 18 bases lay between the germline ends. The CDR3 loop is CASSANHPTESGNTIYF. The CDR3 DNA reads as TGTGCCAGCAGTGCCAATCACCCCACGGAGTCTGGAAACACCATATATTTT.

The rearrangement links TRBV14 to TRBJ1-2, with D perhaps TRBD1 (5 bases). Germline CDR1 is SGHDN and CDR2 is FVKESK. The ends were cut back, 3 bases at V and 8 bases at J, with 19 bases in the middle. The CDR3 loop spans 15 amino acids. The DNA of the CDR3 is TGTGCCAGCAGCCAGTGGGGCAGGATCGTGGAGGGCTACACCTTC. It codes for CASSQWGRIVEGYTF.

The chain couples TRBV27 to TRBJ1-1; 7 positions match TRBD1. V dropped 4 bases and J dropped 1; count of bases not matched to a gene: 12. The CDR3 runs 17 residues. The germline CDR1 and CDR2 sequences are MNHEY and SMNVEV (reference sequence). The CDR3 sequence is CASSSRGTDIRNTEAFF. The CDR3 bases are TGTGCCAGCAGTTCCAGGGGGACAGACATACGGAACACTGAAGCTTTCTTT.

The rearrangement uses TRBV6-1 and TRBJ1-1; D ambiguous. V dropped 3 bases and J dropped 4 bases, with 21 bases sitting between them. The CDR3 loop spans 17 amino acids. Per the germline V gene, CDR1 is MNHNS and CDR2 is SASEGT. The CDR3 is CASSDELGARVGTEAFF. The CDR3 bases are TGTGCCAGCAGTGACGAACTAGGAGCGAGGGTGGGCACTGAAGCTTTCTTT.

The chain links TRBV2 to TRBJ1-2; 8 bases are a match to TRBD1. Germline-derived CDR1 and CDR2 are SNHLY and FYNNEI. V shed 7 bases, J shed 3 bases, and the junction held 4 bases outside the gene matches. The CDR3 has 13 residues. The CDR3 loop is CASIAGQDYGYTF. The CDR3 nucleotides read TGTGCCAGCATTGCGGGACAGGACTATGGCTACACCTTC. The full variable domain, its missing parts supplied by reference TRBV2 and TRBJ1-2, is EPEVTQTPSHQVTQMGQEVILRCVPISNHLYFYWYRQILGQKVEFLVSFYNNEISEKSEIFDDQFSVERPDGSNFTLKIRSTKLEDSAMYFCASIAGQDYGYTFGSGTRLTVV.

The chain employs TRBV15 and TRBJ1-2; TRBD1 is a possible D gene (5 bases). CDR3 size: 16 residues. CDR1 is LNHNV and CDR2 is YYDKDF in the germline V gene (reference sequence). The ends were cut back, 0 bases at V and 7 bases at J, with 18 bases in the middle. The CDR3 coding sequence is TGTGCCACCAGCAGAGAAGGTGCGACAAAGGGGTTTGGCTACACCTTC. Amino acid sequence: CATSREGATKGFGYTF.

The chain employs TRBV25-1 and TRBJ1-2; the D gene is possibly TRBD1 (6 bases). The CDR3 loop spans 11 amino acids. Germline V gene lookup returns CDR1 MGHDK and CDR2 SYGVNS. V was cut by 8 bases and J by 5 bases, with 9 bases left in between. In DNA, the CDR3 is TGTGCCAGCCAGGGGAGTTATGGCTACACCTTC. Translation gives CASQGSYGYTF.

The genes are TRBV2 and TRBJ1-2, with a tentative D call TRBD1 (5 bases). There are 17 residues in the CDR3. V lost 6 bases and J lost 8, with 28 bases in between. CDR1 is SNHLY, CDR2 FYNNEI, per germline. This chain's CDR3 is CASSGGGVFPERLGYTF. CDR3 sequence (DNA): TGTGCCAGCAGCGGTGGAGGGGTGTTCCCGGAACGTTTAGGCTACACCTTC.

The rearrangement uses TRBV5-4 and TRBJ1-2; 8 bases map to TRBD1. Germline V CDR1 and CDR2: SGHNT, YYREEE (reference sequence). Losses at the gene ends were 4 bases for V and 6 bases for J; bases not matched to a gene: 14. The CDR3 contains 16 residues. CDR3 sequence reads: CASSRRTGNWLDGYTF. The CDR3 DNA follows: TGTGCCAGCAGCCGACGGACAGGGAATTGGCTTGATGGCTACACCTTC.

In its sample, this clone was seen once. The gene calls are TRBV5-6 and TRBJ1-5; perhaps TRBD1 as D (6 bases). The ends were cut back, 6 bases at V and 2 bases at J, with 12 bases in the middle. This CDR3 is 14 amino acids long. The germline V gene has CDR1 SGHDT and CDR2 YYEEEE. This CDR3 reads CASTRGRGNQPQHF. The CDR3 nucleotides are TGTGCCAGCACCAGGGGAAGGGGCAATCAGCCCCAGCATTTT.

J is TRBJ1-3 and V is TRBV28; TRBD1 aligns across 9 bases. The V gene's germline CDR1 is MDHEN and CDR2 SYDVKM. There are 21 residues in the CDR3. J gave up 0 bases and V 5 bases, and 20 bases lay outside the gene matches. CDR3 region: CASSPKPRDRVIIHSGNTIYF. The CDR3, as DNA: TGTGCCAGCAGTCCAAAACCCCGGGACAGGGTTATTATTCACTCTGGAAACACCATATATTTT.

The rearrangement links TRBV19 to TRBJ1-2, with 11 bases matching TRBD1. This CDR3 is built from 13 residues. In germline, CDR1 is LNHDA, CDR2 SQIVND (reference sequence). V dropped 6 bases and J dropped 8; count of bases not matched to a gene: 5. The CDR3 reads CASRTRDRGGYTF. CDR3 nucleotides: TGTGCCAGTAGGACCCGGGACAGGGGGGGCTACACCTTC.

DNA of the CDR3: TGCGCCAGCAGCTTGCTCCGGGACTTCACTGGGGCCAACGTCCTGACTTTC. Translation: CASSLLRDFTGANVLTF. The chain uses TRBV5-1 and TRBJ2-6; perhaps TRBD2 as D (6 bases). CDR3 length equals 17 residues. Between the trimmed V and J ends, which lost 1 base and 2 bases, there was a span of 13 bases. Germline V CDR1 and CDR2: SGHRS, YFSETQ. Complete variable domain (other parts from reference TRBV5-1 and TRBJ2-6): KAGVTQTPRYLIKTRGQQVTLSCSPISGHRSVSWYQQTPGQGLQFLFEYFSETQRNKGNFPGRFSGRQFSNSRSEMNVSTLELGDSALYLCASSLLRDFTGANVLTFGAGSRLTVL.

The chain combines TRBV7-2 with TRBJ1-2, with TRBD1 as a possible D gene (6 bases). The V and J ends lost 3 bases and 0 bases respectively, with 14 bases between them. The CDR3 contains 16 residues. Germline lookup yields CDR1 SGHTA and CDR2 FQGNSA. This CDR3 reads CASSFKDSVANYGYTF. The CDR3 DNA sequence: TGTGCCAGCAGCTTCAAGGACAGCGTAGCTAACTATGGCTACACCTTC. Variable domain in full (rest from reference TRBV7-2 and TRBJ1-2): GAGVSQSPSNKVTEKGKDVELRCDPISGHTALYWYRQSLGQGLEFLIYFQGNSAPDKSGLPSDRFSAERTGGSVSTLTIQRTQQEDSAVYLCASSFKDSVANYGYTFGSGTRLTVV.

The genes are TRBV28 and TRBJ1-2; no clear D. The germline V gene has CDR1 MDHEN and CDR2 SYDVKM. The CDR3 runs to 12 residues. The ends were cut back, 5 bases at V and 8 bases at J, with 12 bases in the middle. CDR3 sequence reads: CASSPRVRGYTF. The CDR3, as DNA: TGTGCCAGCAGTCCCCGGGTGCGAGGCTACACCTTC.